This section outlines one T cell receptor (beta chain) sequence together with its context. In the source study's methods: Reference gene primer amplification yielded estimated nucleated cell counts. Only in-frame clones appear in the TCRdb table, and some are missing; sequencing was by immunoSEQ multiplex PCR. Clone size and the V and J calls come from that table; the DNA yielded D and trimming. The profile shows roughly 200,000 clones, around three quarters of them singletons. The data derive from a study of blood T cell repertoires in COVID-19. Turning to the study itself: COVID-19 samples, acute and convalescent, were from the United States, Italy and Spain.

Trimming cost V 4 bases and J 4 bases; bases outside gene matches: 10. This CDR3 spans 16 amino acids. CDR1 is MNHEY, CDR2 SMNVEV, per germline (reference sequence). Input material: peripheral blood. This receptor was identified in a woman aged 70 to 79 with acute or convalescent COVID-19. The rearrangement joins TRBV27 to TRBJ2-7; TRBD2 aligns across 10 bases. CDR3 bases: TGTGCCAGCAGTTATCCCTCGGCTAGCGGGAGTTACGAGCAGTACTTC. It encodes CASSYPSASGSYEQYF.